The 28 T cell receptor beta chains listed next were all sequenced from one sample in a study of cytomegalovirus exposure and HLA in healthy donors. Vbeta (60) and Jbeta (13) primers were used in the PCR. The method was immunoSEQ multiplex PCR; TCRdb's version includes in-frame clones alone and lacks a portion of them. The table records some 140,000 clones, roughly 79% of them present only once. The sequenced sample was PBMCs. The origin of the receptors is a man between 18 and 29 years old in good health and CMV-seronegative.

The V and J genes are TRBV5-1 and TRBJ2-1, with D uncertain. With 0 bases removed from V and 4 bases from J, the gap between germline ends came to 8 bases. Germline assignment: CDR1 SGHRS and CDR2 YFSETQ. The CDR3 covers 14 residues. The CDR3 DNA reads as TGCGCCAGCAGCTTGGACCAGATTTACAATGAGCAGTTCTTC. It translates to CASSLDQIYNEQFF.

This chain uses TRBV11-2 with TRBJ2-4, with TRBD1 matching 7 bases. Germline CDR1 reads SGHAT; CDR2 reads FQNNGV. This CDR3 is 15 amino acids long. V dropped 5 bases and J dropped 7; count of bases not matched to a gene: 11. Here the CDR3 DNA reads TGTGCCAGCAGCCAAACGGGACAGCACTATAACATTCAGTACTTC. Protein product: CASSQTGQHYNIQYF.

CDR3 DNA sequence: TGTGCCAGCAGCCCTGAGTGGGCCGAGACCCAGTACTTC. As protein: CASSPEWAETQYF. The chain links TRBV5-4 to TRBJ2-5; D gene uncertain. With 4 bases removed from V and 5 bases from J, the gap between germline ends came to 12 bases. Per the germline V gene, CDR1 is SGHNT and CDR2 is YYREEE (reference sequence). The CDR3 is made up of 13 amino acids.

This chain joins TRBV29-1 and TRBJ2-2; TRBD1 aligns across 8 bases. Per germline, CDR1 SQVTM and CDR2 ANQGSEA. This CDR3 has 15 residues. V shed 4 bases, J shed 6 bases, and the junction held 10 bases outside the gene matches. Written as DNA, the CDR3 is TGCAGCGTTGGACAGGGGCCACAGGCACCCGGGGAGCTGTTTTTT. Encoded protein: CSVGQGPQAPGELFF.

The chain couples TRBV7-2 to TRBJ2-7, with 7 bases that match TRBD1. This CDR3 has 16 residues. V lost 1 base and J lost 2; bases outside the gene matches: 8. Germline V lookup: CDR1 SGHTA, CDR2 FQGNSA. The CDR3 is CASSLVAAGGPYEQYF. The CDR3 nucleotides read TGTGCCAGCAGCTTAGTTGCGGCAGGGGGACCCTACGAGCAGTACTTC.

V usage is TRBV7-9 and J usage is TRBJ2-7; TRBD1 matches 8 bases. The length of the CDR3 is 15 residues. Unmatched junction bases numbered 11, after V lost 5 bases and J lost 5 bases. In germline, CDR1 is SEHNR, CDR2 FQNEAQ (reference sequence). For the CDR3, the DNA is TGTGCCAGCAGCCGCCCCAGCCAGGGGGCCCACGAGCAGTACTTC. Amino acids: CASSRPSQGAHEQYF.

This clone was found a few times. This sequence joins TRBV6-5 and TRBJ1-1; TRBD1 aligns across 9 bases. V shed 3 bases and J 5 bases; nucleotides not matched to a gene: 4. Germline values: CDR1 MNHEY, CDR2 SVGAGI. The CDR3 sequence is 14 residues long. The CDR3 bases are TGTGCCAGCAGTTATACAGGGGGCAGGACTGAAGCTTTCTTT. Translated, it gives CASSYTGGRTEAFF.

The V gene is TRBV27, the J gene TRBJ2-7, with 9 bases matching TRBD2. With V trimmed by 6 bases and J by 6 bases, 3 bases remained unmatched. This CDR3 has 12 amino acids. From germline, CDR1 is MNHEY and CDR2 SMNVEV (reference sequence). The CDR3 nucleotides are TGTGCCAGCAGCCCGCGGGGGGGCGAGCAGTACTTC. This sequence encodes CASSPRGGEQYF.

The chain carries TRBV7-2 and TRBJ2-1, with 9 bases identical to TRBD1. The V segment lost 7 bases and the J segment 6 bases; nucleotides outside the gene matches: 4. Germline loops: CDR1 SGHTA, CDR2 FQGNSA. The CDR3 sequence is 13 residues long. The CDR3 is CASTTTGGNEQFF. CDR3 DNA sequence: TGTGCCAGCACCACGACAGGGGGCAATGAGCAGTTCTTC.

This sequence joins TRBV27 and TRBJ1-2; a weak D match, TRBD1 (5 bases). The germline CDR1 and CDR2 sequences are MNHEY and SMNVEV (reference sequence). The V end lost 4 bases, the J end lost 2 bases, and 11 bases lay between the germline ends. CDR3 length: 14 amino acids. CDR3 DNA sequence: TGTGCCAGCAGTTCCCCCCACAGGAACTATGGCTACACCTTC. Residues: CASSSPHRNYGYTF.

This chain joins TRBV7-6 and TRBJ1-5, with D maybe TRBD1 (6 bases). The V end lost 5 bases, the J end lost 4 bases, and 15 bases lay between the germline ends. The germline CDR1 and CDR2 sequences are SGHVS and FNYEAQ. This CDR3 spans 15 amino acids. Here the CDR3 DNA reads TGTGCCAGCAGCCCCCAGGGGTCGGGGAATCAGCCCCAGCATTTT. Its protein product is CASSPQGSGNQPQHF.

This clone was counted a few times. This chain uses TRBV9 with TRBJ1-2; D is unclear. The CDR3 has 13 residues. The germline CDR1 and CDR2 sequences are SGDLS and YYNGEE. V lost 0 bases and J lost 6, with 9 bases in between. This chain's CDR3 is CASSVGAADGYTF. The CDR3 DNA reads TGTGCCAGCAGCGTAGGGGCAGCCGATGGCTACACCTTC.

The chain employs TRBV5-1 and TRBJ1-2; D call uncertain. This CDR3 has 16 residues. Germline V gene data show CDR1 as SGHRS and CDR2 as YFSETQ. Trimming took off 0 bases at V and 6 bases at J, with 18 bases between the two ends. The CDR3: CASSLDLPGEGDGYTF. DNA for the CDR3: TGCGCCAGCAGCTTGGATTTGCCAGGTGAAGGCGATGGCTACACCTTC.

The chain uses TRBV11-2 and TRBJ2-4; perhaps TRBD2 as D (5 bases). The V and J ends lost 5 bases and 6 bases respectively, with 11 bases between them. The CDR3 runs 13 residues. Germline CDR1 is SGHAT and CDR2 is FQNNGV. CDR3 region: CASSIGRGNIQYF. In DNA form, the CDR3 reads TGTGCCAGCAGCATCGGACGGGGAAACATTCAGTACTTC.

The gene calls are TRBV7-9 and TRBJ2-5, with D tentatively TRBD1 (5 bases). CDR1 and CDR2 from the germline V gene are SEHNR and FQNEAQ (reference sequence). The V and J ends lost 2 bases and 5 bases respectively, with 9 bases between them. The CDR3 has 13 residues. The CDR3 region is CASSLQGAETQYF. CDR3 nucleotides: TGTGCCAGCAGCTTACAGGGTGCGGAGACCCAGTACTTC.

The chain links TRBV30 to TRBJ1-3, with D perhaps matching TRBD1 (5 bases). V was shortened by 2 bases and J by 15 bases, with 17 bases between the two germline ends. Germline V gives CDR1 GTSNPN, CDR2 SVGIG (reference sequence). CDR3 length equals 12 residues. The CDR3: CAWSRGGSGSYF. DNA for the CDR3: TGTGCCTGGAGTAGGGGAGGGTCAGGGTCATATTTT.

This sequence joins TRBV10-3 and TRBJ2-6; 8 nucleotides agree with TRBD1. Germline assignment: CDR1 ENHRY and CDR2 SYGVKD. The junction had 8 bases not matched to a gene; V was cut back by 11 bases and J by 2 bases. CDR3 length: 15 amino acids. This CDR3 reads CASQTGDPGANVLTF. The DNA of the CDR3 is TGTGCCTCCCAGACAGGGGATCCTGGGGCCAACGTCCTGACTTTC.

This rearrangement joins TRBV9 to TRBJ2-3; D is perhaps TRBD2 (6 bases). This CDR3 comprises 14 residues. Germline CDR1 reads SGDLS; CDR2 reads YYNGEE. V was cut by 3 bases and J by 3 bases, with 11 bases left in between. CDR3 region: CASSEEGKTDTQYF. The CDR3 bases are TGTGCCAGCAGCGAGGAGGGAAAAACAGATACGCAGTATTTT.

CDR3 in DNA: TGTGCCAGCAGCTTAGCCGGAGGGTACGGAAACACCATATATTTT. Translating it yields CASSLAGGYGNTIYF. The chain combines TRBV7-2 with TRBJ1-3; D call uncertain. The V end lost 0 bases, the J end lost 4 bases, and 10 bases lay between the germline ends. The CDR3 covers 15 residues. Germline CDR1 reads SGHTA; CDR2 reads FQGNSA.

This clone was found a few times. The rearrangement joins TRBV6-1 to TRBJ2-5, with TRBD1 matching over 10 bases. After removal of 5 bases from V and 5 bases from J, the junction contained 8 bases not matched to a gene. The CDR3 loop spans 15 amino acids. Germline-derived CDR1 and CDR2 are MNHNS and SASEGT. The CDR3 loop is CASSRRQGATETQYF. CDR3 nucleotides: TGTGCCAGCAGTAGGAGACAGGGGGCAACGGAGACCCAGTACTTC.

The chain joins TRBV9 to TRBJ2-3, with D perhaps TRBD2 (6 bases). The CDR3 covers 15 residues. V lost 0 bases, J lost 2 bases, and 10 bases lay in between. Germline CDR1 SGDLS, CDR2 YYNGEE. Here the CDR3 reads CASSVAGTHTDTQYF. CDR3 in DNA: TGTGCCAGCAGCGTAGCGGGGACTCACACAGATACGCAGTATTTT.

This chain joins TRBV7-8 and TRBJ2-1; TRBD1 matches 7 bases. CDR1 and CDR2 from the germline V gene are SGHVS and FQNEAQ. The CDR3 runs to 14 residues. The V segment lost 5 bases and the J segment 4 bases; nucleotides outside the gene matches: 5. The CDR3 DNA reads TGTGCCAGCAGCCCCCGGGACAGATACAATGAGCAGTTCTTC. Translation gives CASSPRDRYNEQFF.

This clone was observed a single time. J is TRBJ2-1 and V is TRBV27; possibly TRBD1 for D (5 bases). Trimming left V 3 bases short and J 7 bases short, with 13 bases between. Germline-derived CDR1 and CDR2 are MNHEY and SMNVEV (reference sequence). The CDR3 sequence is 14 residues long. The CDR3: CASSFLVRANEQFF. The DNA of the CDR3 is TGTGCCAGCAGTTTCTTGGTCAGGGCGAATGAGCAGTTCTTC.

The CDR3 loop is CASSRQTGSTYEQYF. The CDR3 bases are TGCGCCAGCAGCCGCCAGACAGGGTCAACCTACGAGCAGTACTTC. The chain is built from TRBV5-1 and TRBJ2-7; 7 bases agree with TRBD1. The CDR3 covers 15 residues. CDR1 and CDR2 from the germline V gene are SGHRS and YFSETQ. With 4 bases clipped from V and 2 bases from J, the junction kept 9 bases outside the gene matches.

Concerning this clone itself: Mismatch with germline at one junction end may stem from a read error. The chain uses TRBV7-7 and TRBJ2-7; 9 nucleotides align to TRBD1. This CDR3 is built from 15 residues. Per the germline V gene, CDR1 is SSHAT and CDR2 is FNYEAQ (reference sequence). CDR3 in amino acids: CASSPGTGSSYEQYF. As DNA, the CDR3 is TGTGCTAGCAGCCCAGGGACAGGGAGCTCCTACGAGCAGTACTTC.

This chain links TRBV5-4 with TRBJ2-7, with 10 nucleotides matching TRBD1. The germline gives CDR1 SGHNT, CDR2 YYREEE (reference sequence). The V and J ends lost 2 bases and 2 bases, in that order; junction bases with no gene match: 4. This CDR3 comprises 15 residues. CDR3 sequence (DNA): TGTGCCAGCAGCTTTGGACAGGGGGGGACCTACGAGCAGTACTTC. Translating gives CASSFGQGGTYEQYF.

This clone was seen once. The CDR3 bases are TGTGCCAGCAGTGGCGGTACCTACGAGCAGTACTTC. Translated: CASSGGTYEQYF. This chain joins TRBV2 and TRBJ2-5, with D uncertain. The J call may be mistaken, given a closer DNA end match to TRBJ2-7. Germline CDR1 SNHLY, CDR2 FYNNEI. This CDR3 is built from 12 residues.

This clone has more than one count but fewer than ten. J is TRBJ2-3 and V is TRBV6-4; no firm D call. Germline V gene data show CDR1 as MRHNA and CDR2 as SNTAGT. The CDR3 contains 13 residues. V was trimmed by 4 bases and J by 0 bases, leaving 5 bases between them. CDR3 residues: CASSASSTDTQYF. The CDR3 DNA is TGTGCCAGCAGTGCTAGTAGCACAGATACGCAGTATTTT.